Shown below are 5 T cell receptor beta chains from a single sample sequenced in a study of shared clonotypes between healthy human individuals. CD45RO-negative CD8 cells positively selected for CCR7 made up the naive population, which excluded terminally differentiated effector memory CD45RA+ cells. TCRdb keeps only in-frame clones here, not all; method: immunoSEQ multiplex PCR. The table lists around 2.1 million clones, about 92% of them singletons, with under 2% in the top ten. Sequencing was done on a sample of naive CD8+ T cells from PBMCs. These receptors all stem from a young man in good health. Some clones in this sample may be carry-over from other donors' samples.

With regard to this clone: At the DNA level, this CDR3 is encoded by other sequences in the same sample as well. The chain has TRBV7-9 and TRBJ2-1; D not certain. Germline CDR1 SEHNR, CDR2 FQNEAQ (reference sequence). CDR3 size: 12 residues. V was shortened by 0 bases and J by 6 bases, with 3 bases between the two germline ends. The CDR3 here is CASSLASNEQFF. The CDR3, as DNA: TGTGCCAGCAGCTTAGCGTCCAATGAGCAGTTCTTC.

This chain links TRBV4-3 with TRBJ2-1, with TRBD1 as a possible D gene (5 bases). The CDR3 is made up of 14 amino acids. Trimming cost V 1 base and J 8 bases, with 12 bases left between them. Germline V gene sequence: CDR1 LGHNA, CDR2 YSLEER. The chain's CDR3 is CASSQVGAGDEQFF. DNA of the CDR3: TGCGCCAGCAGCCAAGTAGGGGCCGGCGATGAGCAGTTCTTC.

The rearrangement uses TRBV9 and TRBJ2-1, with TRBD2 matching over 11 bases. Germline V gene lookup returns CDR1 SGDLS and CDR2 YYNGEE. CDR3 length: 16 amino acids. V was pared by 2 bases and J by 6 bases, with 7 bases of the junction left unmatched. The CDR3 reads CASSVQTSGSFNEQFF. The CDR3 bases are TGTGCCAGCAGCGTTCAAACTAGCGGGAGTTTCAATGAGCAGTTCTTC. Filled out from reference TRBV9 and TRBJ2-1, the complete variable domain reads DSGVTQTPKHLITATGQRVTLRCSPRSGDLSVYWYQQSLDQGLQFLIQYYNGEERAKGNILERFSAQQFPDLHSELNLSSLELGDSALYFCASSVQTSGSFNEQFFGPGTRLTVL.

A word on this clone: Other DNA sequences from this sample encode an identical CDR3 as well. The chain has TRBV28 and TRBJ2-6; D not resolved. The germline gives CDR1 MDHEN, CDR2 SYDVKM. This CDR3 has 13 amino acids. The CDR3 spells CATSGSGANVLTF. CDR3 in DNA: TGTGCTACGTCAGGCTCTGGGGCCAACGTCCTGACTTTC.

The chain combines TRBV28 with TRBJ2-7; D is ambiguous. This CDR3 is built from 15 residues. The V end lost 6 bases, the J end lost 2 bases, and 17 bases lay between the germline ends. The V gene's germline CDR1 is MDHEN and CDR2 SYDVKM. The CDR3 DNA sequence: TGTGCCAGCAGCTCGCCCAAGACGCTTACCTACGAGCAGTACTTC. Translated, it gives CASSSPKTLTYEQYF.